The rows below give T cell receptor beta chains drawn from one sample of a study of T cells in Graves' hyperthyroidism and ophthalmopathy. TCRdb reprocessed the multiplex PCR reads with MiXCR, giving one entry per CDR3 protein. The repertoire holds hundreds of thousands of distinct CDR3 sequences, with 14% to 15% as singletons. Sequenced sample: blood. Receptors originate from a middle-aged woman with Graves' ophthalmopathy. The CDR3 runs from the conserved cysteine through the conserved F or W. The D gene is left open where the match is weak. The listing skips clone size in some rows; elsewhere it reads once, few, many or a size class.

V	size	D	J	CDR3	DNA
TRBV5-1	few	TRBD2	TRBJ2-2	CASSAGTSGDTGELFF	TGCGCCAGCAGCGCCGGGACTAGTGGTGACACCGGGGAGCTGTTTTTT
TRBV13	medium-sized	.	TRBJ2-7	CASSKPGHKYEQYF	TGTGCCAGCAGCAAACCGGGACATAAATACGAGCAGTACTTC
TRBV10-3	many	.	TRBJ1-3	CAISGAEENTIYF	TGTGCCATCAGTGGGGCAGAGGAAAACACCATATATTTT
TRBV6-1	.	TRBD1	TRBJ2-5	CASRRDRVGETQYF	TGTGCCAGCAGGAGGGACAGGGTGGGAGAGACCCAGTACTTC
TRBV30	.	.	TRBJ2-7	CAWSPDYTTEQYF	TGTGCCTGGAGCCCCGACTATACCACCGAGCAGTACTTC
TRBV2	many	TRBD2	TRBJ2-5	CASSVGLAGGGETQYF	TGTGCCAGCAGTGTCGGACTAGCGGGAGGGGGAGAGACCCAGTACTTC
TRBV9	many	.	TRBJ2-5	CASSVRGEETQYF	TGTGCCAGCAGCGTGAGGGGGGAAGAGACCCAGTACTTC
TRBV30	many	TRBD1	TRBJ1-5	CAWSRTGHQPQHF	TGTGCCTGGAGCCGGACAGGGCATCAGCCCCAGCATTTT
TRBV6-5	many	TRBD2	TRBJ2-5	CASSYTASGRETQYF	TGTGCCAGCAGTTACACGGCTAGCGGGAGGGAGACCCAGTACTTC
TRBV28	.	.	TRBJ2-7	CASSPLGDATYEQYF	TGTGCCAGCAGCCCCCTGGGGGACGCAACCTACGAGCAGTACTTC
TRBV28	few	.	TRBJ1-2	CASSSLNPPGGYGYTF	TGTGCCAGCAGTTCCCTCAACCCCCCCGGGGGGTATGGCTACACCTTC
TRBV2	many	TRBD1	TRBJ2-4	CASRGTGDNIQYF	TGTGCCAGCAGGGGGACAGGGGATAACATTCAGTACTTC
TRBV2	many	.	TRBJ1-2	CASSTRVRDYGYTF	TGTGCCAGCAGTACCAGGGTCCGCGACTATGGCTACACCTTC
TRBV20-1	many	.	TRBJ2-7	CSARGGENSYEQYF	TGCAGTGCTAGGGGGGGTGAAAACTCCTACGAGCAGTACTTC
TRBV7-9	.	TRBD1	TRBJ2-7	CASSKGQETSYEQYF	TGTGCCAGCAGCAAGGGACAGGAGACCTCCTACGAGCAGTACTTC
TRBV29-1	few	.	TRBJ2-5	CSGSTGTKETQYF	TGCAGCGGGTCCACCGGGACGAAAGAGACCCAGTACTTC
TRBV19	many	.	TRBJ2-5	CASSIGYETQYF	TGTGCCAGTAGTATAGGGTACGAGACCCAGTACTTC
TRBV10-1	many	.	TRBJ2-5	CASTEGTQGETQYF	TGCGCCAGCACCGAAGGGACTCAGGGGGAGACCCAGTACTTC
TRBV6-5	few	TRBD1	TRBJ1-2	CASSYSGQGFNGYTF	TGTGCCAGCAGTTACTCGGGACAGGGGTTTAATGGCTACACCTTC
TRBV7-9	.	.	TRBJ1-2	CASSLGPRYGYTF	TGTGCCAGCAGCTTGGGACCTCGCTATGGCTACACCTTC
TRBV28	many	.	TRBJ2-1	CASSFDTQPYNEQFF	TGTGCCAGCAGTTTCGACACCCAGCCCTACAATGAGCAGTTCTTC
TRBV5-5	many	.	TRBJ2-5	CASSRKPRVQETQYF	TGTGCCAGCAGCCGGAAGCCGAGAGTCCAAGAGACCCAGTACTTC
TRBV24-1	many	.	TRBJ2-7	CATSDCDSLSYEQYF	TGTGCCACCAGTGATTGCGACAGTCTCTCCTACGAGCAGTACTTC
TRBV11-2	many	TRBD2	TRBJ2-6	CASSSLAGGGANVLTF	TGTGCCAGCAGCTCATTAGCGGGAGGTGGGGCCAACGTCCTGACTTTC